This T cell receptor beta chain was documented in a study of Ad26.COV2.S vaccination and SARS-CoV-2 variants. Clones were sequenced by immunoSEQ multiplex PCR, and TCRdb holds only the in-frame ones, with some missing. This sample yields about 320,000 clones, of which 85% to 90% are seen a single time; less than 2% belongs to the top ten. As for treatment: roughly 20 received Ad26.COV2.S at low or high dose, single or two shots; roughly 5 received placebo; per-sample allocation not given. At day 63 after the first vaccine or placebo injection, samples were drawn. The CDR3 covers 15 residues. CDR1 and CDR2 (germline): LGHNA, YNFKEQ. J gave up 6 bases and V 0 bases, and 5 bases lay outside the gene matches.

The chain combines TRBV4-2 with TRBJ2-3, with 8 bases aligning to TRBD1. Sequencing used peripheral blood, obtained in a trial of Ad26.COV2.S vaccine versus placebo. The sequence was collected from a person between 18 and 59 years old who received the Ad26.COV2.S COVID-19 vaccine or a placebo. CDR3 nucleotide sequence: TGTGCCAGCAGCCAAGATCGGAGGGACAGGGATACGCAGTATTTT. Translating it yields CASSQDRRDRDTQYF.